These 11 T cell receptor beta chains share one sample of origin, sequenced in a study of cytomegalovirus exposure and HLA in healthy donors. It was with 60 Vbeta and 13 Jbeta primers that the PCR ran. Clones were sequenced by immunoSEQ multiplex PCR, and TCRdb holds only the in-frame ones, with some missing. The sample records some 130,000 clones, approximately 74% being singletons. The sequenced material came from PBMCs. The receptors derive from a male donor in good health and CMV-seronegative.

Remarks on this clone: The sample carries other DNA sequences with the same CDR3. The CDR3 DNA reads as TGTGCCAGCAGCTACAACTTCAGGGGGCGCGCCGGGGAGCTGTTTTTT. Translating it yields CASSYNFRGRAGELFF. V is TRBV6-6 and J is TRBJ2-2; 8 bases align to TRBD1. The CDR3 is 16 amino acids. CDR1 MNHNY and CDR2 SVGAGI come from the germline V gene (reference sequence). V shed 6 bases, J shed 6 bases, and the junction held 12 bases outside the gene matches.

The chain carries TRBV5-1 and TRBJ2-5, with 8 bases that match TRBD2. The CDR3 consists of 16 residues. Trimming cost V 0 bases and J 5 bases; bases outside gene matches: 9. Germline CDR1 reads SGHRS; CDR2 reads YFSETQ. This CDR3 is CASSLVGGGTGETQYF. As DNA, the CDR3 is TGCGCCAGCAGCTTGGTTGGCGGGGGGACCGGGGAGACCCAGTACTTC.

V usage is TRBV30 and J usage is TRBJ1-3; D gene unclear. Trimming cost V 0 bases and J 0 bases, with 9 bases left between them. CDR3 size: 15 residues. The germline gives CDR1 GTSNPN, CDR2 SVGIG (reference sequence). The CDR3 bases are TGTGCCTGGAGTGTAAGCCAGCGCTCTGGAAACACCATATATTTT. It translates to CAWSVSQRSGNTIYF.

The V and J genes are TRBV7-2 and TRBJ2-4; 11 bases fit TRBD1. Per germline, CDR1 SGHTA and CDR2 FQGNSA. The CDR3 is made up of 17 amino acids. V dropped 5 bases and J dropped 3; count of bases not matched to a gene: 9. This chain's CDR3 is CASSRRTGGEDKNIQYF. The CDR3, as DNA: TGTGCCAGCAGCCGAAGGACAGGGGGCGAGGACAAAAACATTCAGTACTTC.

The V gene is TRBV7-3, the J gene TRBJ1-2, with D possibly being TRBD1 (6 bases). Germline V gene data show CDR1 as SGHTA and CDR2 as FQGTGA. The CDR3 is made up of 13 amino acids. The V and J ends lost 1 base and 8 bases respectively, with 11 bases between them. DNA for the CDR3: TGTGCCAGCAGCTTAAACAGGGTTTCAGGCTACACCTTC. This translates into CASSLNRVSGYTF. Supplemented by reference TRBV7-3 and TRBJ1-2, the full variable domain reads GAGVSQTPSNKVTEKGKYVELRCDPISGHTALYWYRQSLGQGPEFLIYFQGTGAADDSGLPNDRFFAVRPEGSVSTLKIQRTERGDSAVYLCASSLNRVSGYTFGSGTRLTVV.

This clone was picked up a small number of times. This rearrangement joins TRBV5-4 to TRBJ1-1, with 7 bases matching TRBD1. J gave up 2 bases and V 3 bases, and 10 bases lay outside the gene matches. Per the germline V gene, CDR1 is SGHNT and CDR2 is YYREEE (reference sequence). There are 16 residues in the CDR3. The CDR3 coding sequence is TGTGCCAGCAGCTGGGCGGGACAGCTCACCAACACTGAAGCTTTCTTT. It translates to CASSWAGQLTNTEAFF.

The V and J genes are TRBV4-2 and TRBJ2-1; 8 bases agree with TRBD2. Germline V gene data show CDR1 as LGHNA and CDR2 as YNFKEQ. The CDR3 loop spans 18 amino acids. The junction had 12 bases not matched to a gene; V was cut back by 1 base and J by 4 bases. As DNA, the CDR3 is TGTGCCAGCAGCCAAGGGGAAGGGACTAGAGAAAGGTACAATGAGCAGTTCTTC. It codes for CASSQGEGTRERYNEQFF.

The chain is built from TRBV6-1 and TRBJ2-5, with no clear D. This CDR3 region has 12 residues. Trimming took off 2 bases at V and 5 bases at J, with 6 bases between the two ends. Per germline, CDR1 MNHNS and CDR2 SASEGT. The CDR3 bases are TGTGCCAGCAGTGAACCCCGGGAGACCCAGTACTTC. Translating it yields CASSEPRETQYF.

V gene TRBV7-6 combines with J gene TRBJ2-2, with 14 bases fitting TRBD2. The CDR3 length is 19 residues. The V segment lost 6 bases and the J segment 0 bases; nucleotides outside the gene matches: 9. CDR1 is SGHVS, CDR2 FNYEAQ, per germline. The CDR3 DNA reads as TGTGCCAGCAGAGACGGGGGGGGACTAGCGGGGGCGAACACCGGGGAGCTGTTTTTT. The encoded protein is CASRDGGGLAGANTGELFF.

The sample holds a few counts of this clone. The chain links TRBV30 to TRBJ1-1; TRBD1 matches at 7 bases. With V trimmed by 4 bases and J by 0 bases, 2 bases remained unmatched. CDR1 is GTSNPN and CDR2 is SVGIG in the germline V gene (reference sequence). CDR3 length: 13 residues. CDR3 sequence (DNA): TGTGCCTGGAACAGGGGCATGAACACTGAAGCTTTCTTT. Encoded protein: CAWNRGMNTEAFF.

This clone was found a few times. The V call is TRBV7-2, the J call TRBJ1-2; 7 bases line up with TRBD1. The J segment lost 3 bases and the V segment lost 5 bases, leaving 15 bases of the junction unmatched. CDR3 size: 17 residues. Germline-derived CDR1 and CDR2 are SGHTA and FQGNSA. This CDR3 reads CASSATFSGGRDYGYTF. The CDR3 DNA reads TGTGCCAGCAGCGCAACTTTTTCAGGGGGAAGGGACTATGGCTACACCTTC.